Presented here are 28 T cell receptor beta chains from one specimen sequenced in a study of regulatory T cells in long-lasting Graves disease. Library construction for TCR beta used iRepertoire HTBI primers and Arm-PCR of CDR3 regions. TCRdb itself ran the multiplex PCR reads through MiXCR, one entry per CDR3 protein. The top ten hold about two fifths of the sample, which has more than 650,000 distinct CDR3 sequences, 25% to 35% seen once. Time point given: persistent/refractory GD, antithyroid drugs over 5 years with positive TRAb. RNA from PBMCs was the source of the TCR library. The sequences come from peripheral blood mononuclear cells (PBMCs), collected when the disease was refractory, from a patient treated with antithyroid drugs. These TCRs come from a female donor with Graves disease.

In this sample, this clonotype turned up once. The chain is built from TRBV7-9 and TRBJ1-4, with D perhaps TRBD1 (5 bases). There are 15 residues in the CDR3. Germline CDR1 SEHNR, CDR2 FQNEAQ (reference sequence). V was trimmed by 4 bases and J by 8 bases, leaving 17 bases between them. The CDR3 nucleotides are TGTGCCAGCAGCTCATTCCAGGGTTTAGGGGAAAAACTGTTTTTT. Encoded protein: CASSSFQGLGEKLFF.

The rearrangement links TRBV28 to TRBJ1-5; a weak D match, TRBD1 (5 bases). The CDR3 spans 12 residues. V was cut by 10 bases and J by 5 bases, with 12 bases left in between. Per the germline V gene, CDR1 is MDHEN and CDR2 is SYDVKM. CDR3: CATRDGHQPQHF. The CDR3 DNA is TGTGCCACCAGGGACGGTCATCAGCCCCAGCATTTT.

This clonotype came up many times. V is TRBV7-6 and J is TRBJ2-7; 8 positions match TRBD1. Germline loops: CDR1 SGHVS, CDR2 FNYEAQ. The length of the CDR3 is 14 residues. The V gene end was trimmed by 1 base and the J gene end by 2 bases; junction bases not matched to a gene: 1. In DNA, the CDR3 is TGTGCCAGCAGCTTAGGGACAGGGCCCTACGAGCAGTACTTC. Its translation is CASSLGTGPYEQYF.

Regarding this clonotype: The junction differs from germline at one of its ends, possibly a read error. V is TRBV7-3 and J is TRBJ1-1, with D possibly TRBD1 on 5 matching bases. Germline V gene sequence: CDR1 SGHTA, CDR2 FQGTGA. CDR3 length: 14 residues. CDR3 amino acids: CAGSLVSGGTEAFF. The CDR3 DNA reads as TGTGCCGGCAGCTTAGTATCCGGGGGCACTGAAGCTTTCTTT.

The rearrangement uses TRBV7-9 and TRBJ2-7; D perhaps matches TRBD1 (5 bases). The V end was cut by 4 bases, the J end by 2 bases, with 9 bases between. The CDR3 sequence is 13 residues long. CDR1 is SEHNR and CDR2 is FQNEAQ in the germline V gene (reference sequence). CDR3 region: CASSSTETYEQYF. The CDR3 nucleotides are TGTGCCAGCAGCTCGACAGAAACCTACGAGCAGTACTTC.

This clonotype was detected a few times. At one end the junction does not follow the germline gene, possibly because of a read error. The chain is built from TRBV11-2 and TRBJ2-2; possibly TRBD1 for D (5 bases). CDR3 length: 15 residues. The germline CDR1 and CDR2 sequences are SGHAT and FQNNGV. CDR3 coding DNA: TGCGCCAGCAGCAAGGACACCGCGAACACCGGGGAGCTGTTTTTT. Translating gives CASSKDTANTGELFF.

This clonotype was picked up a small number of times. J is TRBJ1-1 and V is TRBV3-1; a possible D gene is TRBD1 (5 bases). CDR1 LGHDT and CDR2 YNNKEL come from the germline V gene (reference sequence). CDR3 size: 13 residues. Trimming left V 7 bases short and J 6 bases short, with 15 bases between. In nucleotides, the CDR3 is TGTGCCAGCACCTCAGGCGGGGGGGCTGAAGCTTTCTTT. Translation: CASTSGGGAEAFF.

The chain is built from TRBV6-1 and TRBJ1-1; D ambiguous. The CDR3 extends over 14 amino acids. V was shortened by 7 bases and J by 1 base, with 13 bases between the two germline ends. Germline assignment: CDR1 MNHNS and CDR2 SASEGT. CDR3 coding DNA: TGTGCCAGCACTATGATAAGCCGGAACACTGAAGCTTTCTTT. Translated, it gives CASTMISRNTEAFF.

This clonotype appeared a few times. The chain has TRBV20-1 and TRBJ2-5; 8 positions agree with TRBD2. This CDR3 comprises 15 residues. Germline CDR1 and CDR2: DFQATT and SNEGSKA (reference sequence). The trim removed 0 bases at V and 5 bases at J, leaving 8 bases unmatched. The CDR3, as DNA: TGCAGTGCTAGAGATATAAGCGGGAGTTTTGAGACCCAGTACTTC. Translated: CSARDISGSFETQYF.

This sequence joins TRBV7-3 and TRBJ2-1, with 9 bases fitting TRBD2. The CDR3 length is 16 residues. Germline V CDR1 and CDR2: SGHTA, FQGTGA. V lost 5 bases, J lost 7 bases, and 12 bases stayed unmatched. CDR3 protein: CASSATWASGINEQFF. The CDR3, as DNA: TGTGCCAGCAGCGCGACCTGGGCTAGCGGGATAAATGAGCAGTTCTTC.

This chain links TRBV24-1 with TRBJ1-5; D gene ambiguous. Germline V CDR1 and CDR2: KGHDR, SFDVKD. The CDR3 spans 13 residues. Deletions cut 6 bases from V and 2 bases from J, with 7 bases between. The CDR3 loop reads CATSTSGNQPQHF. In DNA form, the CDR3 reads TGTGCCACCAGTACATCTGGCAATCAGCCCCAGCATTTT.

The chain is built from TRBV5-6 and TRBJ2-7; a possible D gene is TRBD2 (6 bases). Germline V gene lookup returns CDR1 SGHDT and CDR2 YYEEEE. V was trimmed by 3 bases and J by 4 bases, leaving 17 bases between them. CDR3 size: 15 residues. The CDR3 DNA follows: TGTGCCAGCAGCTCGCCGACGACGGGAGCGTACGAGCAGTACTTC. Translated, it gives CASSSPTTGAYEQYF. The variable domain in full, with the rest retrieved from reference TRBV5-6 and TRBJ2-7, is DAGVTQSPTHLIKTRGQQVTLRCSPKSGHDTVSWYQQALGQGPQFIFQYYEEEERQRGNFPDRFSGHQFPNYSSELNVNALLLGDSALYLCASSSPTTGAYEQYFGPGTRLTVT.

This clonotype was seen more than once but under ten times. V gene TRBV6-9 combines with J gene TRBJ1-1; 8 bases map to TRBD1. This CDR3 is built from 15 residues. Germline-derived CDR1 and CDR2 are MNHGY and SVAAGI. Trimming at V came to 3 bases and at J to 3 bases, leaving 6 bases not matched to a gene. The chain's CDR3 is CASSYAYRGDTEAFF. For the CDR3, the DNA is TGTGCCAGCAGTTACGCGTACAGGGGGGACACTGAAGCTTTCTTT.

The chain links TRBV13 to TRBJ2-5, with TRBD2 identical over 8 bases. The CDR3 runs 15 residues. The ends lost 4 bases at V and 6 bases at J; junction bases unmatched: 10. Germline CDR1 reads PRHDT; CDR2 reads FYEKMQ (reference sequence). This chain's CDR3 is CASSSSGSIRKTQYF. As DNA, the CDR3 is TGTGCCAGCAGCTCCAGCGGGAGTATTCGGAAGACCCAGTACTTC.

The chain joins TRBV11-2 to TRBJ2-5, with a weak D call TRBD2 (5 bases). The germline V gene encodes CDR1 SGHAT and CDR2 FQNNGV. The V and J ends lost 1 base and 4 bases respectively, with 13 bases between them. This CDR3 is built from 15 residues. CDR3 nucleotides: TGTGCCAGCAGCTTAGCGACTATTACCAGAGAGACCCAGTACTTC. This gives the protein CASSLATITRETQYF.

The chain uses TRBV7-6 and TRBJ1-6, with TRBD1 as a possible D gene (6 bases). This CDR3 is 16 amino acids long. Between the trimmed V and J ends, which lost 2 bases and 7 bases, there was a span of 15 bases. CDR1 and CDR2 from the germline V gene are SGHVS and FNYEAQ. The CDR3 spells CASSLFGGQRNSPLHF. The CDR3, as DNA: TGTGCCAGCAGCTTATTTGGCGGACAGAGAAATTCACCCCTCCACTTT.

The V and J genes are TRBV6-2 or TRBV6-3 and TRBJ1-5, with a tentative D call TRBD1 (5 bases). V was shortened by 0 bases and J by 11 bases, with 23 bases between the two germline ends. The CDR3 consists of 17 residues. Germline V CDR1 and CDR2: MNHEY, SVGEGT. CDR3 DNA sequence: TGTGCCAGCAGTTACTCGCCGGGGACCCCTGGTACCGGGTCCCAGCATTTT. Protein: CASSYSPGTPGTGSQHF.

Only a few counts were recorded for this clonotype. The V call is TRBV19, the J call TRBJ1-6; D may be TRBD1 (5 bases). Germline lookup yields CDR1 LNHDA and CDR2 SQIVND (reference sequence). The CDR3 loop spans 12 amino acids. The V end was cut by 7 bases, the J end by 8 bases, with 9 bases between. CDR3 sequence reads: CASIGVDSPLHF. In DNA, the CDR3 is TGTGCCAGTATAGGGGTTGATTCACCCCTCCACTTT.

This clonotype was detected ten times or more. The gene calls are TRBV27 and TRBJ2-7, with 8 bases matching TRBD2. The CDR3 contains 13 residues. J was trimmed by 3 bases and V by 2 bases; bases with no gene match: 0. Germline-derived CDR1 and CDR2 are MNHEY and SMNVEV (reference sequence). As DNA, the CDR3 is TGTGCCAGCAGTTTACTAGCGGGCTACGAGCAGTACTTC. Translated, it gives CASSLLAGYEQYF.

This chain links TRBV7-9 with TRBJ1-4, with D hard to call. The CDR3 has 15 residues. V shed 5 bases and J shed 3 bases, with 13 bases lying between them. The germline V gene encodes CDR1 SEHNR and CDR2 FQNEAQ (reference sequence). The CDR3 reads CASSPPRGANEKLFF. The CDR3 region has the DNA TGTGCCAGCAGCCCACCCCGGGGAGCTAATGAAAAACTGTTTTTT.

The CDR3 sequence is CAISDETTYNEQFF. CDR3 bases: TGTGCCATCAGTGACGAGACAACCTACAATGAGCAGTTCTTC. J is TRBJ2-1 and V is TRBV10-3; D call uncertain. This CDR3 has 14 residues. The ends were cut back, 3 bases at V and 2 bases at J, with 8 bases in the middle. The germline CDR1 and CDR2 sequences are ENHRY and SYGVKD.

This clonotype was detected a few times. The rearrangement links TRBV29-1 to TRBJ2-7; D is perhaps TRBD1 or TRBD2 (5 bases each). V shed 3 bases and J shed 0 bases, with 12 bases lying between them. The CDR3 has 14 amino acids. Germline CDR1 reads SQVTM; CDR2 reads ANQGSEA. The CDR3 DNA is TGCAGCGTTGAGGGGACGCCGTTCTCCTACGAGCAGTACTTC. Translated, it gives CSVEGTPFSYEQYF.

This clonotype was found a few times. The rearrangement uses TRBV11-3 and TRBJ2-2; TRBD1 is a possible D gene (6 bases). The CDR3 is 17 amino acids. V dropped 5 bases and J dropped 5 bases, with 21 bases sitting between them. In germline, CDR1 is SGHNT, CDR2 YENEEA. The CDR3, as DNA: TGTGCCAGCAGCCCCCACCCTGTTACGGGACATACCGGGGAGCTGTTTTTT. Translation: CASSPHPVTGHTGELFF. Combining the CDR3 with reference TRBV11-3 and TRBJ2-2 gives the whole variable domain EAGVVQSPRYKIIEKKQPVAFWCNPISGHNTLYWYLQNLGQGPELLIRYENEEAVDDSQLPKDRFSAERLKGVDSTLKIQPAELGDSAVYLCASSPHPVTGHTGELFFGEGSRLTVL.

As regards this clonotype: It may be a read error: a sequence one base away is much more abundant. CDR3 amino acids: CASLGRRNTGELFF. In DNA form, the CDR3 reads TGTGCCAGCTTGGGTAGAAGAAACACCGGGGAGCTGTTTTTT. This rearrangement joins TRBV12-3 or TRBV12-4 to TRBJ2-2; D call uncertain. This CDR3 has 14 amino acids. V lost 8 bases to trimming and J lost 2 bases, with 12 bases between them.

This clonotype was observed at least ten times. The rearrangement joins TRBV28 to TRBJ1-1; D not certain. Trimming pared 6 bases from V and 0 bases from J, leaving 17 bases between. This CDR3 is built from 16 residues. Germline assignment: CDR1 MDHEN and CDR2 SYDVKM. The CDR3 here is CASSPSGFHMNTEAFF. Written as DNA, the CDR3 is TGTGCCAGCAGCCCATCCGGGTTTCACATGAACACTGAAGCTTTCTTT.

Concerning this clonotype itself: An end of the junction does not agree with germline; a read error may underlie this. The gene calls are TRBV9 and TRBJ1-1, with D uncertain. CDR1 and CDR2 (germline): SGDLS, YYNGEE. The CDR3 consists of 14 residues. The CDR3 spells CASSVVIENTGAFF. DNA for the CDR3: TGTGCCAGCAGCGTAGTTATAGAGAACACTGGAGCTTTCTTT.

The chain recombines TRBV5-1 with TRBJ2-6; no clear D gene. This CDR3 is 16 amino acids long. V was cut by 0 bases and J by 0 bases, with 7 bases left in between. CDR1 and CDR2 (germline): SGHRS, YFSETQ. In nucleotides, the CDR3 is TGCGCCAGCAGCTTGGCAGGCAGCTCTGGGGCCAACGTCCTGACTTTC. Translated, it gives CASSLAGSSGANVLTF.

This clonotype was seen ten or more times. The J gene is TRBJ1-1, the V gene TRBV2, with a weak D call TRBD1 (6 bases). Germline CDR1 reads SNHLY; CDR2 reads FYNNEI. Trimming took off 3 bases at V and 2 bases at J, with 13 bases between the two ends. CDR3 length: 15 amino acids. The CDR3: CASSDGTLGNTEAFF. CDR3 nucleotides: TGTGCCAGCAGTGACGGGACACTGGGCAACACTGAAGCTTTCTTT.